Presented here are 6 T cell receptor beta chains from one specimen sequenced in a study of early T cells in non-severe SARS-CoV-2 infection. MiXCR was run by TCRdb on the 5' RACE reads, yielding one entry per CDR3 protein. The sample has roughly 61,000 distinct CDR3 sequences, about 10% seen once. The material sequenced was whole blood. These receptors all stem from an adult who was a healthcare worker with PCR-confirmed SARS-CoV-2 infection or an uninfected control (not recorded which).

The chain joins TRBV4-3 to TRBJ2-3, with TRBD1 as a possible D gene (6 bases). CDR1 and CDR2 from the germline V gene are LGHNA and YSLEER. The CDR3 is 17 residues long. The V end lost 0 bases, the J end lost 2 bases, and 15 bases lay between the germline ends. Written as DNA, the CDR3 is TGCGCCAGCAGCCAAGATCTGGGGGCAGGGGCCACAGATACGCAGTATTTT. It translates to CASSQDLGAGATDTQYF.

This clonotype occurred many times. V and J are TRBV12-3 or TRBV12-4 and TRBJ2-2; TRBD1 matches 8 bases. The junction had 2 bases not matched to a gene; V was cut back by 6 bases and J by 2 bases. The CDR3 length is 14 residues. CDR3 bases: TGTGCCAGCAGGGGGACAGGAAACACCGGGGAGCTGTTTTTT. Protein sequence: CASRGTGNTGELFF.

The V call is TRBV7-2, the J call TRBJ2-1; D not resolved. Germline V gene data show CDR1 as SGHTA and CDR2 as FQGNSA. V gave up 5 bases and J gave up 4 bases, with 12 bases separating them. The CDR3 loop spans 14 amino acids. CDR3 loop: CASSLSAAYNEQFF. DNA for the CDR3: TGTGCCAGCAGCCTTTCGGCAGCGTACAATGAGCAGTTCTTC.

The V gene is TRBV2, the J gene TRBJ2-7; TRBD2 matches at 11 bases. CDR3 length: 15 amino acids. Looked up from germline, CDR1 is SNHLY and CDR2 is FYNNEI. The V and J ends lost 3 bases and 1 base, in that order; junction bases with no gene match: 2. CDR3 loop: CASSDGTSGSYEQYF. The CDR3 DNA reads as TGTGCCAGCAGTGATGGGACTAGCGGTTCCTACGAGCAGTACTTC. The full variable domain, with the rest looked up from reference TRBV2 and TRBJ2-7, is EPEVTQTPSHQVTQMGQEVILRCVPISNHLYFYWYRQILGQKVEFLVSFYNNEISEKSEIFDDQFSVERPDGSNFTLKIRSTKLEDSAMYFCASSDGTSGSYEQYFGPGTRLTVT.

The table lists this clonotype with many counts. This chain joins TRBV2 and TRBJ2-5, with 7 bases matching TRBD2. The V segment lost 8 bases and the J segment 4 bases; nucleotides outside the gene matches: 4. Germline CDR1 reads SNHLY; CDR2 reads FYNNEI. The CDR3 covers 12 residues. The DNA for the CDR3 is TGTGCCAGCGCGCGGGGGAGAGAGACCCAGTACTTC. This translates into CASARGRETQYF.

A few counts support this clonotype. The chain combines TRBV27 with TRBJ1-2; no clear D. The CDR3 runs 12 residues. V was pared by 3 bases and J by 4 bases, with 6 bases between. CDR1 is MNHEY, CDR2 SMNVEV, per germline (reference sequence). The CDR3 DNA follows: TGTGCCAGCAGTTTTGCGGGCTATGGCTACACCTTC. As protein: CASSFAGYGYTF.